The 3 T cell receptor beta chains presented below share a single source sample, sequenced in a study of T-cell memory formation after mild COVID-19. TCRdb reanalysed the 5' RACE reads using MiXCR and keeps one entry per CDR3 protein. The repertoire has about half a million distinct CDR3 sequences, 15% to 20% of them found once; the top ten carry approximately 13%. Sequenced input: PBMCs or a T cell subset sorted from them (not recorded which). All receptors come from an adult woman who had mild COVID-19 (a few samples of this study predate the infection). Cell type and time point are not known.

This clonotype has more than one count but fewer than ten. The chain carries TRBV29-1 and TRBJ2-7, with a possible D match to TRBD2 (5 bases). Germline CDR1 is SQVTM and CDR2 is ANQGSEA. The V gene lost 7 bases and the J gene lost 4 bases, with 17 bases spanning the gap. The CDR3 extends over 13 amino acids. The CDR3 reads CSARTRTGYEQYF. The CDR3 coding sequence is TGCAGCGCCCGGACGCGGACTGGGTACGAGCAGTACTTC.

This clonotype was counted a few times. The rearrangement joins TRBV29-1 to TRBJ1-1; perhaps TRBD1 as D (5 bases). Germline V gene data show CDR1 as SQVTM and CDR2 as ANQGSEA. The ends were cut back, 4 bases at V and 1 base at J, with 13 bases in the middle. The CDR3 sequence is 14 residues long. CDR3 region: CSVGVFQGNTEAFF. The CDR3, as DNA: TGCAGCGTTGGGGTTTTTCAGGGGAACACTGAAGCTTTCTTT. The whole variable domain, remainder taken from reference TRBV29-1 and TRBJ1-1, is SAVISQKPSRDICQRGTSLTIQCQVDSQVTMMFWYRQQPGQSLTLIATANQGSEATYESGFVIDKFPISRPNLTFSTLTVSNMSPEDSSIYLCSVGVFQGNTEAFFGQGTRLTVV.

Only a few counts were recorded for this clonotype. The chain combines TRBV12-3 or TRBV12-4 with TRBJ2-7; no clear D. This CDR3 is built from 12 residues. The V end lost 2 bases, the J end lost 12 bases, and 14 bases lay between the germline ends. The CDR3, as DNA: TGTGCCAGCAGTTTACAAAAATCTAACCCGTACTTC. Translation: CASSLQKSNPYF.